This entry lists 2 T cell receptor beta chains sequenced from one sample in a study of Ad26.COV2.S vaccination and SARS-CoV-2 variants. Libraries were prepared by immunoSEQ multiplex PCR; TCRdb keeps only in-frame clonotypes and omits some of them. The sample yields a few hundred thousand clones, about 87% seen once. This sample's treatment: 19 received Ad26.COV2.S at low or high dose, single or two shots; 5 received placebo; per-sample allocation not given. Collection of samples fell on day 63 after the first vaccine or placebo injection. Material: peripheral blood, obtained in a trial of Ad26.COV2.S vaccine versus placebo. These receptors were obtained from a person aged 18-60 years who received the Ad26.COV2.S COVID-19 vaccine or a placebo.

V and J are TRBV5-1 and TRBJ2-7, with D possibly matching TRBD2 (6 bases). Germline V gene data show CDR1 as SGHRS and CDR2 as YFSETQ. This CDR3 has 13 amino acids. Trimming took 0 bases from V and 6 from J, leaving 10 bases between them. The CDR3 DNA reads TGCGCCAGCAGCTTGGGTTGGGGAGGCGAGCAGTACTTC. Translated, it gives CASSLGWGGEQYF.

This sequence joins TRBV11-2 and TRBJ2-1; D could derive from TRBD1 or TRBD2 (5 bases each). V dropped 6 bases and J dropped 2 bases, with 17 bases sitting between them. Germline CDR1 and CDR2: SGHAT and FQNNGV. This CDR3 is built from 16 residues. In DNA, the CDR3 is TGTGCCAGCAGTTTGACGGGGCCGTCAGCCTACAATGAGCAGTTCTTC. Amino acids: CASSLTGPSAYNEQFF.